One and the same sample provided the 5 T cell receptor beta chains below, sequenced in a study of regulatory dendritic cells for organ transplantation listed by TCRdb under 2017. Sorted T cell subsets were CFSE-labeled and co-cultured for 4 to 5 days with allogeneic regulatory or mature dendritic cells at a 1:10 DC:T ratio. The library relied on the immunoSEQ multiplex PCR assay. TCRdb took this table from immuneACCESS and kept in-frame rearrangements with V and J called. Such tables lack part of the clones; where checked against another copy, unresolved V genes explain under half of the gap, and the rest is unexplained. The sample table holds under 15,000 clones, of which around two thirds were seen once. Roughly 0.6% of the sample comes from the top ten. Their recognized antigens are unknown. Material: naive CD4+ T cells from blood cultured with regulatory dendritic cells. According to the study, the label for this sample's cell subset or site signals: CD45RA+ naive T cells. The receptors derive from a human donor in good health.

J is TRBJ1-1 and V is TRBV4-1, with 8 bases matching TRBD1. CDR1 and CDR2 (germline): MGHRA, YSYEKL. With 1 base clipped from V and 5 bases from J, the junction kept 3 bases outside the gene matches. The CDR3 runs 14 residues. The CDR3 nucleotides are TGCGCCAGCAGCCAAGGACAGGGGCGGACTGAAGCTTTCTTT. Protein product: CASSQGQGRTEAFF.

The chain joins TRBV4-2 to TRBJ2-1; D is possibly TRBD2 (5 bases). CDR3 size: 15 residues. CDR1 is LGHNA and CDR2 is YNFKEQ in the germline V gene. V was trimmed by 0 bases and J by 4 bases, leaving 10 bases between them. CDR3 sequence: CASSQDGSGYNEQFF. The DNA for the CDR3 is TGTGCCAGCAGCCAAGATGGTTCGGGGTACAATGAGCAGTTCTTC.

The chain recombines TRBV6-5 with TRBJ1-2; 9 bases match TRBD1. The junction had 9 bases not matched to a gene; V was cut back by 9 bases and J by 1 base. The CDR3 sequence is 15 residues long. Germline assignment: CDR1 MNHEY and CDR2 SVGAGI. For the CDR3, the DNA is TGTGCCAGTTTTAACCGGGACAGGGTTAACTATGGCTACACCTTC. Translation: CASFNRDRVNYGYTF.

The chain recombines TRBV9 with TRBJ1-3; perhaps TRBD1 as D (5 bases). Trimming stripped 0 bases from V and 0 bases from J, with 10 bases between. Germline assignment: CDR1 SGDLS and CDR2 YYNGEE. This CDR3 contains 16 residues. The CDR3 DNA reads TGTGCCAGCAGCGTAGCTACACAGGCCTCTGGAAACACCATATATTTT. Translated: CASSVATQASGNTIYF.

This chain connects TRBV10-3 to TRBJ2-2, with 15 bases that match TRBD2. From germline, CDR1 is ENHRY and CDR2 SYGVKD. The V segment lost 6 bases and the J segment 4 bases; nucleotides outside the gene matches: 12. CDR3 length: 19 amino acids. CDR3 residues: CAISARGLAGGPGTGELFF. CDR3 coding DNA: TGTGCCATCAGCGCACGCGGACTAGCGGGGGGGCCAGGCACCGGGGAGCTGTTTTTT.